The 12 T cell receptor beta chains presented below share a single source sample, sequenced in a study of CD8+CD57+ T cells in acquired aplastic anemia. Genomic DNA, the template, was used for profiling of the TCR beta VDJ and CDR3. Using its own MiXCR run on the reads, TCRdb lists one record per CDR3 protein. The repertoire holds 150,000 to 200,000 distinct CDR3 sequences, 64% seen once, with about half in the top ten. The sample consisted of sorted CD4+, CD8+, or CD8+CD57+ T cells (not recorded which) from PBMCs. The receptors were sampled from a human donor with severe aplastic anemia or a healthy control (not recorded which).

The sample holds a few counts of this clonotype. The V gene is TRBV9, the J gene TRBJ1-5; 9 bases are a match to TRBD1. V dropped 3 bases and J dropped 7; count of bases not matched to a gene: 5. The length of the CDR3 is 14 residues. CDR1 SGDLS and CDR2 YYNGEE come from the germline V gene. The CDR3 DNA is TGTGCCAGCAGCGGATGGACAGGGGACCAGCCCCAGCATTTT. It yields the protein CASSGWTGDQPQHF.

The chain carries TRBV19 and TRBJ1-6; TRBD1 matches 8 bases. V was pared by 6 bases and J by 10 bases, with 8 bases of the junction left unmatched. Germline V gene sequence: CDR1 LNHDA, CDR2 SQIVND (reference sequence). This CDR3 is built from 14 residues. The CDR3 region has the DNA TGTGCCAGTAGCCTACAGGGGGGGAGGTCACCCCTCCACTTT. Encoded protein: CASSLQGGRSPLHF.

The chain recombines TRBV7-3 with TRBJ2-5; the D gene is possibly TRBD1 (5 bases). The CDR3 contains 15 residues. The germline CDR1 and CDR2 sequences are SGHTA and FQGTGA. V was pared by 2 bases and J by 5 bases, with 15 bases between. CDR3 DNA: TGTGCCAGCAGCTTAGGGGCGGCTAATTGGGAGACCCAGTACTTC. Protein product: CASSLGAANWETQYF.

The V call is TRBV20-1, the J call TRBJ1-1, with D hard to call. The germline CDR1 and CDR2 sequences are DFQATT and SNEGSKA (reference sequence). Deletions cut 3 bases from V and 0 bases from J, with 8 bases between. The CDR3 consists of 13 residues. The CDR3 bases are TGCAGTGCTAGGTCCCAGGTGAACACTGAAGCTTTCTTT. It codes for CSARSQVNTEAFF.

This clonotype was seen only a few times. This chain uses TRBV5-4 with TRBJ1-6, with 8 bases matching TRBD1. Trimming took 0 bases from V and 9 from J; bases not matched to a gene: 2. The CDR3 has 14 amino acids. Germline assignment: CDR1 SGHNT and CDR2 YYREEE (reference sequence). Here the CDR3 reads CASSLGQGTSPLHF. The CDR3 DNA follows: TGTGCCAGCAGCTTGGGACAGGGGACTTCACCCCTCCACTTT.

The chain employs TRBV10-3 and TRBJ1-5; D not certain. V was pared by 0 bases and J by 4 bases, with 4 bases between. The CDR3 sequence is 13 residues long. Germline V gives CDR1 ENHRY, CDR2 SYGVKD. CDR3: CAISESTNQPQHF. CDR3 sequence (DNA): TGTGCCATCAGTGAGTCGACAAATCAGCCCCAGCATTTT.

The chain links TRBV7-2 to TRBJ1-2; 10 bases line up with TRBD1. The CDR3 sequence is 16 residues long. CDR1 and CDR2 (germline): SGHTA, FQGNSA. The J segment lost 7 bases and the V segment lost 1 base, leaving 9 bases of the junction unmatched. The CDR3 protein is CASSLGLPTGGLGYTF. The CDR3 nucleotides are TGTGCCAGCAGCTTAGGGTTACCGACAGGGGGCCTTGGCTACACCTTC.

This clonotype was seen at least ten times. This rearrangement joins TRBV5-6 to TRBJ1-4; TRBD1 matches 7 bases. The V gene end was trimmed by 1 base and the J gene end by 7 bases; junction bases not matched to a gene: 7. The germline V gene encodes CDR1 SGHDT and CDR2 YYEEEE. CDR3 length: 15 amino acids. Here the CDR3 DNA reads TGTGCCAGCAGCTTGTATCAGGGGGGCCGTGAAAAACTGTTTTTT. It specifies CASSLYQGGREKLFF.

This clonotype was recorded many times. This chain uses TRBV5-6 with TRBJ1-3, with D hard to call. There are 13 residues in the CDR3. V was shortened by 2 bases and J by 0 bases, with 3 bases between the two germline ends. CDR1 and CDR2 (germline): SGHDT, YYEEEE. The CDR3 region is CASSFGSGNTIYF. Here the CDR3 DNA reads TGTGCCAGCAGCTTTGGCTCTGGAAACACCATATATTTT. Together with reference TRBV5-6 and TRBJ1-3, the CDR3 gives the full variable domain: DAGVTQSPTHLIKTRGQQVTLRCSPKSGHDTVSWYQQALGQGPQFIFQYYEEEERQRGNFPDRFSGHQFPNYSSELNVNALLLGDSALYLCASSFGSGNTIYFGEGSWLTVV.

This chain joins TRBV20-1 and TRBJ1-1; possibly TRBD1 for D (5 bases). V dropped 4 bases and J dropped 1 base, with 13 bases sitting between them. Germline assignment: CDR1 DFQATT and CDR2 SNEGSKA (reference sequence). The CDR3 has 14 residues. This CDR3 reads CSAIQGLGNTEAFF. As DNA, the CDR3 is TGCAGTGCTATCCAGGGTTTAGGGAACACTGAAGCTTTCTTT.

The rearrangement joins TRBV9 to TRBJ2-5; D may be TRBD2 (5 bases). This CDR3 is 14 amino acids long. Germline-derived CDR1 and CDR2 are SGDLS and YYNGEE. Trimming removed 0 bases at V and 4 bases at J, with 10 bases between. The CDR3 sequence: CASSVGGPGETQYF. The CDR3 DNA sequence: TGTGCCAGCAGCGTAGGAGGGCCGGGAGAGACCCAGTACTTC.

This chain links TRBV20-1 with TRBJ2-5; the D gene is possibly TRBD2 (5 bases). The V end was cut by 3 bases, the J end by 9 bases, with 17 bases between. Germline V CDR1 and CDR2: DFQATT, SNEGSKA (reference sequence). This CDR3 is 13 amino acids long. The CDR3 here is CSASFGVVRAQYF. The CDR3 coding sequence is TGCAGTGCTAGTTTTGGGGTGGTGCGGGCCCAGTACTTC.